This TCR beta chain was obtained from a study of glioma-infiltrating T cells. This clonotype showed up many times. The antigen remains unidentified. Germline CDR1 reads MDHEN; CDR2 reads SYDVKM. This CDR3 spans 14 amino acids. Trimming removed 9 bases at V and 7 bases at J, with 22 bases between. Findings and limits, study-wide: Gliomas, especially low-grade, showed above-expected tissue-blood divergence; non-neoplastic patients showed below.

TCR alpha and beta CDR3 regions were amplified from RNA using iRepertoire nested multiplex PCR. One-step reverse transcription and amplification started from approximately 100-400 ng of tissue mRNA or PBMC total RNA. Each CDR3 protein is one row after TCRdb ran MiXCR on the multiplex PCR reads. Among around 90,000 distinct CDR3 sequences listed, 35% to 50% were seen once. This chain joins TRBV28 and TRBJ2-7; no reliable D call. Material: glioma tissue, nonneoplastic brain tissue, or PBMCs (not recorded which). The receptor's source is a human donor with low-grade glioma or glioblastoma, undergoing nonglioma brain surgery, or in good health (not recorded which). The CDR3 region is CASTSSPALREQYF. The CDR3 region has the DNA TGTGCCAGTACCTCTTCCCCGGCCCTACGAGAGCAGTACTTC.